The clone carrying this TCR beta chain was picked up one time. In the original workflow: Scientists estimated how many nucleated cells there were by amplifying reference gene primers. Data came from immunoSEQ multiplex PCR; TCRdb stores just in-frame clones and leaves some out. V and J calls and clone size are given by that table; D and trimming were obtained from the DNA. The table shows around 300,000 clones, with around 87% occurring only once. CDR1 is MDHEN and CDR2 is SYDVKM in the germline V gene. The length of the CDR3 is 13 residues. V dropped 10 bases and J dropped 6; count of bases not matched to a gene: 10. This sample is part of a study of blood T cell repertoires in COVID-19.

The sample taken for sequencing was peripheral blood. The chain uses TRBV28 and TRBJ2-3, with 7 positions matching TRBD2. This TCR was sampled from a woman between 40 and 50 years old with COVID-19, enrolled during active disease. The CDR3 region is CAIGDGGGDTQYF. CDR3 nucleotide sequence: TGTGCCATCGGTGACGGGGGAGGGGATACGCAGTATTTT.